The present T cell receptor (beta chain) was sequenced within a study of shared clonotypes between healthy human individuals. The study, taken as a whole, reports: Investigators collected only blood, and repertoires in tissues likely differ. Naive subsets, compared against memory subsets, generally had larger estimated richness values.

This clone showed up just once. Its antigen is still unknown. Per the study methods: For the immunoSEQ data, sequences were junction-only without quality scores, so filtering differed. Sequenced by immunoSEQ multiplex PCR; TCRdb stores in-frame clones only, minus some. The V and J calls and clone size come from that table; D and trimming were worked out from the DNA. The table shows about 700,000 clones, with just over 90% occurring only once. Cells designated naive CD8 were CD45RO-negative and were positively selected for CCR7, with terminally differentiated effector memory CD45RA+ cells excluded. The CDR3 runs 15 residues. Trimming removed 2 bases from V and 0 bases from J, with 8 bases in between. CDR1 and CDR2 (germline): SGHNT, YENEEA.

V usage is TRBV11-3 and J usage is TRBJ1-5; D is unclear. This clonotype was sampled from a young man in good health. The material sequenced was naive CD8+ T cells sorted from blood. The CDR3 is CASSLPGHSNQPQHF. DNA of the CDR3: TGTGCCAGCAGCTTACCAGGTCATAGCAATCAGCCCCAGCATTTT.